This is a list of T cell receptor beta chains from one sample in a study of shared clonotypes between healthy human individuals. TCRdb keeps only in-frame clones here, not all; method: immunoSEQ multiplex PCR. The data hold around 1.1 million clones, with about 80% observed a single time. The specimen sequenced was memory CD4+ T cells from PBMCs. The receptors were sampled from a man younger than 35 in good health. Some clones in this sample may be carry-over from other donors' samples. The CDR3 runs from the conserved cysteine through the conserved F or W. The D gene is left open where the match is weak. Clone size is not always given. Where it is, it says once, few, many or a class for expanded clones.

V: TRBV29-1; J: TRBJ2-1; D: NA; size: NA; CDR3: CSVEEQTPNEQFF; DNA: TGCAGCGTTGAAGAACAGACCCCCAATGAGCAGTTCTTC
V: TRBV4-1; J: TRBJ2-2; D: NA; size: NA; CDR3: CASSQAGAVTGELFF; DNA: TGCGCCAGCAGCCAAGCCGGCGCAGTAACCGGGGAGCTGTTTTTT
V: TRBV6-6; J: TRBJ1-2; D: TRBD1; size: NA; CDR3: CASSTTGGPYGYTF; DNA: TGTGCCAGCTCAACTACAGGGGGCCCCTATGGCTACACCTTC
V: TRBV5-4; J: TRBJ1-1; D: NA; size: NA; CDR3: CASSLAVGNTEAFF; DNA: TGTGCCAGCAGCTTGGCGGTTGGTAACACTGAAGCTTTCTTT
V: TRBV5-1; J: TRBJ1-1; D: NA; size: NA; CDR3: CASSLHGNTEAFF; DNA: TGCGCCAGCAGCTTACACGGGAACACTGAAGCTTTCTTT
V: TRBV7-9; J: TRBJ2-1; D: TRBD2; size: few; CDR3: CASSLEAGGFF; DNA: TGTGCCAGCAGCTTAGAAGCGGGAGGCTTCTTC
V: TRBV5-6; J: TRBJ2-7; D: TRBD2; size: NA; CDR3: CASSLVQREDEQYF; DNA: TGTGCCAGCAGCTTGGTCCAGCGGGAGGACGAGCAGTACTTC
V: TRBV5-4; J: TRBJ1-1; D: TRBD1; size: NA; CDR3: CASSLESVRRGLSHNTEAFF; DNA: TGTGCCAGCAGCTTGGAATCCGTCCGCAGGGGGCTCTCCCACAACACTGAAGCTTTCTTT
V: TRBV28; J: TRBJ1-1; D: NA; size: NA; CDR3: CASSFSRGRGTEAFF; DNA: TGTGCCAGCAGTTTCTCCAGGGGAAGGGGCACTGAAGCTTTCTTT
V: TRBV6-1; J: TRBJ2-7; D: TRBD1; size: NA; CDR3: CASVPTGLGPYEQYF; DNA: TGTGCCAGCGTCCCGACAGGGTTGGGCCCCTACGAGCAGTACTTC
V: TRBV30; J: TRBJ2-3; D: NA; size: NA; CDR3: CASRASTDTQYF; DNA: TGTGCCTCTAGAGCTAGCACAGATACGCAGTATTTT
V: TRBV7-9; J: TRBJ1-4; D: NA; size: NA; CDR3: CASSQRRLEKLFF; DNA: TGCGCCAGCAGCCAACGGCGGCTTGAAAAACTGTTTTTT
V: TRBV28; J: TRBJ1-1; D: NA; size: NA; CDR3: CASSLPGLTEAFF; DNA: TGTGCCAGCAGTCTACCAGGTCTCACTGAAGCTTTCTTT
V: TRBV4-2; J: TRBJ2-3; D: TRBD2; size: few; CDR3: CASSQGTSGYSTDTQYF; DNA: TGTGCCAGCAGCCAAGGGACTAGCGGGTATAGCACAGATACGCAGTATTTT
V: TRBV11-1; J: TRBJ2-3; D: NA; size: NA; CDR3: CASSLKGWYRDEADTQYF; DNA: TGTGCCAGCAGCTTAAAGGGGTGGTACAGGGATGAAGCAGATACGCAGTATTTT
V: TRBV7-8; J: TRBJ2-5; D: TRBD2; size: few; CDR3: CASSRDGRETQYF; DNA: TGTGCCAGCAGCCGGGACGGGAGGGAGACCCAGTACTTC
V: TRBV27; J: TRBJ2-3; D: NA; size: NA; CDR3: CASSRRTGAGDTQYF; DNA: TGTGCCAGCAGCCGCCGAACGGGGGCGGGAGATACGCAGTATTTT
V: TRBV5-1; J: TRBJ2-7; D: NA; size: NA; CDR3: CASSSAVGESYEQYF; DNA: TGCGCCAGCAGCTCCGCGGTTGGAGAGTCCTACGAGCAGTACTTC
V: TRBV28; J: TRBJ2-2; D: NA; size: NA; CDR3: CASSPGQNTGELFF; DNA: TGTGCCAGCAGCCCCGGTCAGAACACCGGGGAGCTGTTTTTT
V: TRBV28; J: TRBJ2-7; D: TRBD1; size: once; CDR3: CASSSWTGGSYEQYF; DNA: TGTGCCAGCAGTTCCTGGACAGGGGGCTCCTACGAGCAGTACTTC
V: TRBV9; J: TRBJ2-2; D: NA; size: few; CDR3: CASSVEGAGELFF; DNA: TGTGCCAGCAGCGTGGAGGGAGCCGGGGAGCTGTTTTTT
V: TRBV4-1; J: TRBJ2-5; D: NA; size: NA; CDR3: CASSPGPIGAETQYF; DNA: TGCGCCAGCAGCCCAGGCCCCATTGGGGCAGAGACCCAGTACTTC
V: TRBV7-2; J: TRBJ2-7; D: TRBD2; size: NA; CDR3: CASSLVVTSGRLTYEQYF; DNA: TGTGCCAGCAGCTTAGTGGTGACTAGCGGGAGGCTTACCTACGAGCAGTACTTC
V: TRBV5-1; J: TRBJ2-7; D: TRBD1; size: NA; CDR3: CASSSGDSYYEQYF; DNA: TGCGCCAGCAGCTCAGGGGACAGCTACTACGAGCAGTACTTC
V: TRBV27; J: TRBJ1-2; D: TRBD1; size: NA; CDR3: CASSLGTGGRYGYTF; DNA: TGTGCCAGCAGTCTCGGGACAGGGGGAAGGTATGGCTACACCTTC
V: TRBV30; J: TRBJ1-1; D: NA; size: many; CDR3: CAWITYTEAFF; DNA: TGTGCCTGGATTACTTACACTGAAGCTTTCTTT
V: TRBV4-1; J: TRBJ1-2; D: NA; size: NA; CDR3: CASSQVLQVFSYGYTF; DNA: TGCGCCAGCAGCCAAGTACTACAGGTTTTTAGCTATGGCTACACCTTC
V: TRBV7-9; J: TRBJ2-2; D: TRBD2; size: NA; CDR3: CATIFTSVAGELFF; DNA: TGTGCCACCATTTTCACTAGCGTCGCCGGGGAGCTGTTTTTT
V: TRBV10-3; J: TRBJ1-5; D: TRBD1; size: NA; CDR3: CAISESAGGRPQHF; DNA: TGTGCCATCAGTGAGTCGGCAGGGGGCCGGCCCCAGCATTTT
V: TRBV2; J: TRBJ2-3; D: NA; size: NA; CDR3: CASRKDGGGQYF; DNA: TGTGCCAGCAGAAAAGATGGGGGCGGGCAGTATTTT
V: TRBV6-1; J: TRBJ1-1; D: NA; size: NA; CDR3: CASSDPGSEAFF; DNA: TGTGCCAGCAGTGACCCGGGCTCTGAAGCTTTCTTT
V: TRBV27; J: TRBJ2-3; D: NA; size: NA; CDR3: CASSWGSGTDTQYF; DNA: TGTGCCAGCAGTTGGGGAAGCGGCACAGATACGCAGTATTTT
V: TRBV18; J: TRBJ2-7; D: NA; size: NA; CDR3: CASSPGGDEQYF; DNA: TGTGCCAGCTCACCAGGGGGAGACGAGCAGTACTTC
V: TRBV29-1; J: TRBJ2-2; D: NA; size: NA; CDR3: CSALVAVEYSGELFF; DNA: TGCAGCGCTCTGGTAGCGGTGGAATACTCGGGGGAGCTGTTTTTT
V: TRBV5-4; J: TRBJ2-1; D: NA; size: NA; CDR3: CASSLGQYNEQFF; DNA: TGTGCCAGCAGCTTGGGACAGTACAATGAGCAGTTCTTC
V: TRBV21-1; J: TRBJ1-1; D: NA; size: NA; CDR3: CASSKSPGGTEAFF; DNA: TGTGCCAGCAGCAAAAGCCCAGGGGGAACTGAAGCTTTCTTT
V: TRBV18; J: TRBJ2-3; D: TRBD2; size: NA; CDR3: CASSPRQLAGGPTDTQYF; DNA: TGTGCCAGCTCACCAAGGCAACTAGCGGGAGGGCCCACAGATACGCAGTATTTT
V: TRBV7-2; J: TRBJ1-3; D: NA; size: many; CDR3: CASSQWTPLRIPIYF; DNA: TGTGCCAGCAGCCAATGGACCCCCCTAAGAATTCCCATATATTTT
V: TRBV19; J: TRBJ2-5; D: NA; size: NA; CDR3: CASSIGGAEETQYF; DNA: TGTGCCAGTAGTATAGGAGGGGCTGAGGAGACCCAGTACTTC
V: TRBV7-3; J: TRBJ2-3; D: TRBD1; size: NA; CDR3: CASSRIPGQGVADTQYF; DNA: TGTGCCAGCAGCCGTATACCGGGACAGGGTGTGGCAGATACGCAGTATTTT
V: TRBV7-2; J: TRBJ2-1; D: TRBD1; size: many; CDR3: CASSFPDRGLIEQFF; DNA: TGTGCCAGCAGCTTCCCTGACAGGGGGCTCATCGAGCAGTTCTTC
V: TRBV5-4; J: TRBJ2-2; D: TRBD2; size: NA; CDR3: CASSLSGRGTGELFF; DNA: TGTGCCAGCAGCCTAAGCGGGAGGGGCACCGGGGAGCTGTTTTTT
V: TRBV28; J: TRBJ2-7; D: NA; size: NA; CDR3: CASSFQAYEQYF; DNA: TGTGCCAGCAGTTTTCAAGCCTACGAGCAGTACTTC
V: TRBV7-9; J: TRBJ2-1; D: TRBD2; size: NA; CDR3: CASSSTSGRDYNEQFF; DNA: TGTGCCAGCAGCTCCACCAGCGGGAGAGACTACAATGAGCAGTTCTTC